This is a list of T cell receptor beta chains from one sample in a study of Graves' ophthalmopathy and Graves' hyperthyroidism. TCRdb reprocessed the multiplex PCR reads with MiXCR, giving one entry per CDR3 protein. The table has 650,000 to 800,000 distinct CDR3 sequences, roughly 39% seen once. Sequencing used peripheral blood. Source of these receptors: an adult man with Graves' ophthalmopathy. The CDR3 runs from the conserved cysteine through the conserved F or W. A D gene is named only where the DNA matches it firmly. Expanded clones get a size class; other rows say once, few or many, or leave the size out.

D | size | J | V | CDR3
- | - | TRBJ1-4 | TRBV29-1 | CSVVAGGGTEKLFF
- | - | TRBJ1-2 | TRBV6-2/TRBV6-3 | CASSYVGAGGYTF
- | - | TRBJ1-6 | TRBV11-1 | CASSLNQVNSPLHF
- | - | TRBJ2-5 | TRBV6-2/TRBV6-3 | CATRSRGGETQYF
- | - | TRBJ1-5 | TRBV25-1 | CAREHRAGNQPQHF
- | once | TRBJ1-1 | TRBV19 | CASSGGRCTEAFF
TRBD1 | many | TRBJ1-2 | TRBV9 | CASSRGQGMDYGYTF
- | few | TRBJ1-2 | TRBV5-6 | CASTVLGPGGYTF
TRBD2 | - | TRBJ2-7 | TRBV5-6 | CASTPAGPAGDPF
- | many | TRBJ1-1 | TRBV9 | CASSPWGRTEAFF
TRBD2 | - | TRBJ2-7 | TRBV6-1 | CASREYGTSGPYEQYF
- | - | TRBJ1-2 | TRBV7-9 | CASSLGVGGALEDGYTF
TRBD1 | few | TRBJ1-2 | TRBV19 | CASSMGTGPTNYGYTF
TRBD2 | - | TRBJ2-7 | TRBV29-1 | CSRLAGLATSYEQYF